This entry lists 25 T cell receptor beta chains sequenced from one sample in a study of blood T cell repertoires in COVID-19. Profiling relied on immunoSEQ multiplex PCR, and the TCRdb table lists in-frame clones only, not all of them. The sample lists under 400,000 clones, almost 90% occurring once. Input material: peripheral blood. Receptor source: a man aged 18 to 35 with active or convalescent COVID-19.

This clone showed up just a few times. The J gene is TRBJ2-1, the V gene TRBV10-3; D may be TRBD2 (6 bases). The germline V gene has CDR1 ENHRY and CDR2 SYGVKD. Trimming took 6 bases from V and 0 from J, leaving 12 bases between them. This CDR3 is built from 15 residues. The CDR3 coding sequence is TGTGCCATCAGCGAGGGACTTAACTCCTACAATGAGCAGTTCTTC. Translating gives CAISEGLNSYNEQFF.

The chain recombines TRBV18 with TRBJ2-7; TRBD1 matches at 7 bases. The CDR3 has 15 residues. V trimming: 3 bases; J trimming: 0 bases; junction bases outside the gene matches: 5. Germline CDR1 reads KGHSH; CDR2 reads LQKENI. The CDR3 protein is CASSPTTGFSYEQYF. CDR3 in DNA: TGTGCCAGCTCACCCACGACAGGGTTCTCCTACGAGCAGTACTTC.

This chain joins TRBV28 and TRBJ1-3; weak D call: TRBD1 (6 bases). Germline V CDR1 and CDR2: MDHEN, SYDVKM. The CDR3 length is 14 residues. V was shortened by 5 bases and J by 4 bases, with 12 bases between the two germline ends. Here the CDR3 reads CASSPGGAGNTIYF. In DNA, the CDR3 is TGTGCCAGCAGTCCGGGGGGGGCAGGAAACACCATATATTTT.

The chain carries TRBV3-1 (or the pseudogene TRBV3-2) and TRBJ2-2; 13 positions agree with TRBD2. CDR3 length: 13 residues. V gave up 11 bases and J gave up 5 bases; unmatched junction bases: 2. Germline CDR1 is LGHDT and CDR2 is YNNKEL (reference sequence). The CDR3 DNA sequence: TGTGCCGGACTAGCGGGGGATACCGGGGAGCTGTTTTTT. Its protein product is CAGLAGDTGELFF.

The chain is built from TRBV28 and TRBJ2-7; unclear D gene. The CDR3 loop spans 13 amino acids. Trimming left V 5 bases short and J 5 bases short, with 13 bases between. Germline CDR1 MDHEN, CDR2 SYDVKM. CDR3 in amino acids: CASSPLFRHEQYF. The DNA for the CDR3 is TGTGCCAGCAGTCCCCTATTCAGGCACGAGCAGTACTTC. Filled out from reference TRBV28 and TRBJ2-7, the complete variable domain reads DVKVTQSSRYLVKRTGEKVFLECVQDMDHENMFWYRQDPGLGLRLIYFSYDVKMKEKGDIPEGYSVSREKKERFSLILESASTNQTSMYLCASSPLFRHEQYFGPGTRLTVT.

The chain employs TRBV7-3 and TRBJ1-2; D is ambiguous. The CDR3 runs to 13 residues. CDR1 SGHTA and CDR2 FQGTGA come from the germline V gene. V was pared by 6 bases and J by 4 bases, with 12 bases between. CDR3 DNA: TGTGCCAGCAGTGATGGGCTGGGCTATGGCTACACCTTC. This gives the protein CASSDGLGYGYTF.

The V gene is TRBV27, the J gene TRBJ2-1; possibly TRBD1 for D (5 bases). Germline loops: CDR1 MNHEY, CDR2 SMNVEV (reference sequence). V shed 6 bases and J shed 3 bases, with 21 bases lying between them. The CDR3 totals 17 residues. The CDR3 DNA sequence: TGTGCCAGCAGCCATTTTCCGACAGCAGATGACTACAATGAGCAGTTCTTC. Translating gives CASSHFPTADDYNEQFF.

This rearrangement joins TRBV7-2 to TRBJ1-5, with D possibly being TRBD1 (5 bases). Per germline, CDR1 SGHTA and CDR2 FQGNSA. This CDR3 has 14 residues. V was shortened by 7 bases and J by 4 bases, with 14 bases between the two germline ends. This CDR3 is CASTAGGVNQPQHF. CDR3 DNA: TGTGCCAGCACGGCGGGGGGGGTTAATCAGCCCCAGCATTTT.

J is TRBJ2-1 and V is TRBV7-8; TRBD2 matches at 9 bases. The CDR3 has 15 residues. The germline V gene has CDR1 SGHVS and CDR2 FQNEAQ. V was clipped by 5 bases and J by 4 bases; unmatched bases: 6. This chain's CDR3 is CASSGGTSSYNEQFF. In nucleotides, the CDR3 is TGTGCCAGCAGCGGCGGGACTAGCAGTTACAATGAGCAGTTCTTC.

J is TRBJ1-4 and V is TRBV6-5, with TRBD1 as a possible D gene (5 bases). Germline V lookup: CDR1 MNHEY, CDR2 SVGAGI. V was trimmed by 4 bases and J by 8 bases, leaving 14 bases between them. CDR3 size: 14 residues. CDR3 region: CASSWGGTGEKLFF. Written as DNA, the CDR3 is TGTGCCAGCAGTTGGGGGGGGACGGGGGAAAAACTGTTTTTT.

Here the CDR3 DNA reads TGTGCCAGCAGTAAAAACAGGGGAGGCGTTGAAAAACTGTTTTTT. It encodes CASSKNRGGVEKLFF. The chain links TRBV6-5 to TRBJ1-4; 7 bases fit TRBD1. After removal of 5 bases from V and 7 bases from J, the junction contained 10 bases not matched to a gene. Germline V gene data show CDR1 as MNHEY and CDR2 as SVGAGI. The CDR3 contains 15 residues.

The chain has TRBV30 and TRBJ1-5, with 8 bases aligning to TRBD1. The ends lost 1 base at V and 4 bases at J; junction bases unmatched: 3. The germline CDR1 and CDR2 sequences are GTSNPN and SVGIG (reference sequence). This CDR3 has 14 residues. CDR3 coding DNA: TGTGCCTGGAGTGGAAGACAGGGGAATCAGCCCCAGCATTTT. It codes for CAWSGRQGNQPQHF. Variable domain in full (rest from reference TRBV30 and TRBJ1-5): SQTIHQWPATLVQPVGSPLSLECTVEGTSNPNLYWYRQAAGRGLQLLFYSVGIGQISSEVPQNLSASRPQDRQFILSSKKLLLSDSGFYLCAWSGRQGNQPQHFGDGTRLSIL.

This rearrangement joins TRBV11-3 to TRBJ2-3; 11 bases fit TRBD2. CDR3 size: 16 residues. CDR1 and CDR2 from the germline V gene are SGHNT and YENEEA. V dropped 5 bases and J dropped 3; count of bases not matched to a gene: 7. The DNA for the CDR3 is TGTGCCAGCAGCGGCCGACTAGCGGGGAAGACAGATACGCAGTATTTT. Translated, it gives CASSGRLAGKTDTQYF.

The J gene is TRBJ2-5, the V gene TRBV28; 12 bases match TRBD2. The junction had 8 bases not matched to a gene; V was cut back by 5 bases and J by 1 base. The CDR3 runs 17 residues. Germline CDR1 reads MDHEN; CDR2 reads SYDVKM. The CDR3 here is CASSLDLAGGLQETQYF. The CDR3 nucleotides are TGTGCCAGCAGTCTGGATCTAGCGGGAGGGCTCCAAGAGACCCAGTACTTC.

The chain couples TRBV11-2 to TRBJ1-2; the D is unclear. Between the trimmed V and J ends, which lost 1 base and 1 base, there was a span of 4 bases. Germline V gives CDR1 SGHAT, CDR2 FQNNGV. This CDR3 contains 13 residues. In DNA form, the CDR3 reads TGTGCCAGCAGCTTAGGTAGTAACTATGGCTACACCTTC. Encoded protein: CASSLGSNYGYTF.

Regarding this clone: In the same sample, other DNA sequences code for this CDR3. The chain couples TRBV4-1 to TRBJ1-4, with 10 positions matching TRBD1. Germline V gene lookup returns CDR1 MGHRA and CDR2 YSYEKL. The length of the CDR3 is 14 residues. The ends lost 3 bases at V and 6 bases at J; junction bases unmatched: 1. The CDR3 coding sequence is TGCGCCAGCAGCCAGGGGACAGGGGATGAAAAACTGTTTTTT. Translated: CASSQGTGDEKLFF.

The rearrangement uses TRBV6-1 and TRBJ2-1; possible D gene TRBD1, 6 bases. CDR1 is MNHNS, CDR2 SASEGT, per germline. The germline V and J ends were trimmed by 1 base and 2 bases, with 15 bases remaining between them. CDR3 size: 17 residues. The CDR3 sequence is CASSEGGLGFTYNEQFF. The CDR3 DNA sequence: TGTGCCAGCAGTGAAGGGGGGCTGGGATTCACCTACAATGAGCAGTTCTTC.

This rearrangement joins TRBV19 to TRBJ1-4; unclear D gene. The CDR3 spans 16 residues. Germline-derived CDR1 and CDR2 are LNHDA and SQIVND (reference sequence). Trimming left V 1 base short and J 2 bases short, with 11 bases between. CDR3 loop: CASSIARTLTNEKLFF. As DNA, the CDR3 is TGTGCCAGTAGTATAGCAAGGACTTTGACTAATGAAAAACTGTTTTTT.

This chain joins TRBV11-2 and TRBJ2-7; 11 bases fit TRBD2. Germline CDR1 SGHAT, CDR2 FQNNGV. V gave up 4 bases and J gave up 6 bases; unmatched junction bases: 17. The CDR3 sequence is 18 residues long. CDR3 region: CASSSQGLAALTPLEQYF. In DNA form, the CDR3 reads TGTGCCAGCAGCTCCCAGGGACTAGCGGCTTTGACCCCCCTCGAGCAGTACTTC.

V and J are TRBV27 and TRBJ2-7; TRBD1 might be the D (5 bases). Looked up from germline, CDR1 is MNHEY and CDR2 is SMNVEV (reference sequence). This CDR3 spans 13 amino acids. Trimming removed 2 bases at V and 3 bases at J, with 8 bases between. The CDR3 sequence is CASSLTQGYEQYF. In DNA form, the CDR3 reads TGTGCCAGCAGTTTAACGCAGGGCTACGAGCAGTACTTC.

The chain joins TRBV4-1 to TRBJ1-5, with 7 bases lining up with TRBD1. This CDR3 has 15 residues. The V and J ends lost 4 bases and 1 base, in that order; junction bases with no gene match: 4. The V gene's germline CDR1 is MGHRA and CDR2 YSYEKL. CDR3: CASSPRGQSNQPQHF. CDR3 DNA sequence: TGCGCCAGCAGCCCCAGGGGACAGAGCAATCAGCCCCAGCATTTT.

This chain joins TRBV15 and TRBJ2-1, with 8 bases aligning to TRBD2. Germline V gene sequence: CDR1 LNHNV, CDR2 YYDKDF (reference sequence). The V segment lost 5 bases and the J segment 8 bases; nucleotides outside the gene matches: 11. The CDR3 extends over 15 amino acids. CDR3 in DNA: TGTGCCACCAGCGGCTCTAGCGGGTTTTTCGATGAGCAGTTCTTC. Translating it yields CATSGSSGFFDEQFF.

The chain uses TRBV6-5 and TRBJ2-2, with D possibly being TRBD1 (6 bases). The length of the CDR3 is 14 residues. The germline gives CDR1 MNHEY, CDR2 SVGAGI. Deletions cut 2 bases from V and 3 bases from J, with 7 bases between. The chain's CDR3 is CASSYGTYTGELFF. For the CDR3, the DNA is TGTGCCAGCAGTTACGGGACATACACCGGGGAGCTGTTTTTT.

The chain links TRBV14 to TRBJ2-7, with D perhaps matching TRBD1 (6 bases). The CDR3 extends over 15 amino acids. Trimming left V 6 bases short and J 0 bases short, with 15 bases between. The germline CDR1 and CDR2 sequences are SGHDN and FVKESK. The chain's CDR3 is CASSVDRLSSYEQYF. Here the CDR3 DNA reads TGTGCCAGCAGTGTTGACAGGTTAAGCTCCTACGAGCAGTACTTC.

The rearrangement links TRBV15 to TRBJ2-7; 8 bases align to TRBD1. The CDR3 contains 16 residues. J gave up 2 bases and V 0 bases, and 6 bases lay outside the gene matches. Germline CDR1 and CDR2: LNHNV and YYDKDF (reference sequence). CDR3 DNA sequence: TGTGCCACCAGCAGAGAAGGGACAGGAAACCCCTACGAGCAGTACTTC. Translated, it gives CATSREGTGNPYEQYF.